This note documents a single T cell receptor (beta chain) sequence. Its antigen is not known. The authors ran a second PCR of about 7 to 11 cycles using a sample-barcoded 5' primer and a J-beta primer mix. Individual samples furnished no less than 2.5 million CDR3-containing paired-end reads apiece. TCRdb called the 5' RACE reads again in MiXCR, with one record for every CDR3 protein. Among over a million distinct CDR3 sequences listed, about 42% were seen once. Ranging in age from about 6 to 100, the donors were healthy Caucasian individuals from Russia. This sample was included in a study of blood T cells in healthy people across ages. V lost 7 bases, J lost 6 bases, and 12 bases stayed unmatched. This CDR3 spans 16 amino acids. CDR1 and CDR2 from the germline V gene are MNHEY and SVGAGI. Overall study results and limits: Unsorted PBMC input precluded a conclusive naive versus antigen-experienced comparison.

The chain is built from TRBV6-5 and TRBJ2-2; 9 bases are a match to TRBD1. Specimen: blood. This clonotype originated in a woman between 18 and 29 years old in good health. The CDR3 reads CASIRGTGNRAGELFF. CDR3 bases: TGTGCCAGCATTAGAGGGACAGGGAATAGAGCCGGGGAGCTGTTTTTT.